The clone carrying this T cell receptor (beta chain) was found a few times. Its antigen is not identified. Germline V gene data show CDR1 as SQVTM and CDR2 as ANQGSEA. V lost 3 bases and J lost 8, with 10 bases in between. The CDR3 totals 11 residues. This entry is derived from a study of CD8 T cells in ankylosing spondylitis. Regarding the study as a whole: The study identified a TCR beta motif of several highly homologous variants that appeared characteristic of ankylosing spondylitis blood.

In TCRdb, the 5' RACE reads were re-called with MiXCR into one record per CDR3 protein. The sample has roughly 700,000 distinct CDR3 sequences; 15% to 20% are singletons. V is TRBV29-1 and J is TRBJ1-2; D is perhaps TRBD1 (5 bases). The specimen sequenced was blood, either unsorted or a sorted T cell fraction (not recorded which). The receptor was isolated from a male donor with ankylosing spondylitis. The CDR3 DNA reads as TGCAGCGTTGATCCCTCAGGGGGCTACACCTTC. This translates into CSVDPSGGYTF.